A selection of T cell receptor beta chains follows, all from one sample in a study of shared clonotypes between healthy human individuals. Profiling relied on immunoSEQ multiplex PCR, and the TCRdb table lists in-frame clones only, not all of them. Here the sample spans a few million clones, 80% to 95% being singletons. Material for sequencing was naive CD8+ T cells from PBMCs. The receptor set was obtained from a man between 18 and 29 years old in good health. Some clones in this sample may be carry-over from other donors' samples. The conserved cysteine and the conserved F or W are not part of the CDR3 here.

v_call cdr3_aa
TRBV27 ASSLIFSNEQF
TRBV6-6 ASTPGAGSYNEQF
TRBV9 ASSAELSYNEQF
TRBV6-5 ASSPRTGQNTEAF
TRBV18 ASPPLRDSDQPQH
TRBV27 ASSPGQGYMTGELF
TRBV4-2 ASSQDESLGNTIY
TRBV4-1 ASSQRTSAAYEQY
TRBV29-1 SALGGVWADTQY
TRBV6-1 ASSAGYSYEQY
TRBV19 ASSAGTSGRARPNEQF
TRBV30 AWSVGGGYGYT
TRBV14 ASSQDRREFPNTGELF
TRBV9 ASSPIGGGTNEKLF
TRBV19 ASSAHGAFVSYNEQF
TRBV14 ASSPGLAHEQY
TRBV30 AWSVRGPPEQF
TRBV5-1 ASSLDRNYNEQF
TRBV10-1 ASSEGLAGYNEQF
TRBV27 ASSFGNQRAKNIQY
TRBV5-4 ASSFGNIQY
TRBV9 ASSVVSTGELF
TRBV5-6 ASSGGTSNTGELF
TRBV27 ASSLRQGSTYEQY
TRBV4-1 ASSLLWPGVETQY
TRBV27 ATLFEGEYEQY
TRBV10-2 ASSESLMSSYNEQF
TRBV5-1 ASSLAGGDGYT
TRBV28 ASSPTLGWGTDTQY
TRBV7-8 ASSLQGVAYGYT
TRBV27 ASSFGTGDTQY
TRBV7-9 ASSPGPPPEQY
TRBV5-1 ASSNHRQEDYNEQF
TRBV6-1 AASPRVMEAF
TRBV4-1 ASVAGAEQF
TRBV27 ASRAPGLSNEQY
TRBV27 ASSLTGTSWAQY
TRBV9 ASSVGMVDEQY
TRBV7-9 ASSTPPGQGNVQF
TRBV7-3 ASSSREGRDTQY
TRBV7-9 ASSLSSGSSYNEQF
TRBV19 ASSMTSGSGNEQF
TRBV19 ASRGQGLKF
TRBV11-2 ASSLLTGEAF
TRBV6-6 ASRQNRDYYEQY